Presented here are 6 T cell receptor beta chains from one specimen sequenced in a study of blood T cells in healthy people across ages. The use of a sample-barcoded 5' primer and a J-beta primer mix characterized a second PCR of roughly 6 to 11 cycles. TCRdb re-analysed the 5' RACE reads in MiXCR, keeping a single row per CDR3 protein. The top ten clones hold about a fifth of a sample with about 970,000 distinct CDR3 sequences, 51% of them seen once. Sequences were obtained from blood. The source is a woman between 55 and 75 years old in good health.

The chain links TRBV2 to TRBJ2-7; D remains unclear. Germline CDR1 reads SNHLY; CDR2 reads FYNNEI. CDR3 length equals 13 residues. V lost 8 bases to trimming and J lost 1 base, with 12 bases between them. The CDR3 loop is CASGSQVSYEQYF. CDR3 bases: TGTGCCAGCGGAAGCCAGGTTTCCTACGAGCAGTACTTC.

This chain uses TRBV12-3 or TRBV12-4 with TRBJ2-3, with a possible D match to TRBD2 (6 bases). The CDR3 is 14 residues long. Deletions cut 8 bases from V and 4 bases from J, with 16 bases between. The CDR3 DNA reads TGTGCCAGCTTGACTAACGGGAGCTCAGATACGCAGTATTTT. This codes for CASLTNGSSDTQYF.

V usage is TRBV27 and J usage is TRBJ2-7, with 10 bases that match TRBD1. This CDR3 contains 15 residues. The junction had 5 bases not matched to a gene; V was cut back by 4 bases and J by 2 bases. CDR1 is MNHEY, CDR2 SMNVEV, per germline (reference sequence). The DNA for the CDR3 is TGTGCCAGCAGTTCGGACAGGGGGAGAACCTACGAGCAGTACTTC. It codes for CASSSDRGRTYEQYF.

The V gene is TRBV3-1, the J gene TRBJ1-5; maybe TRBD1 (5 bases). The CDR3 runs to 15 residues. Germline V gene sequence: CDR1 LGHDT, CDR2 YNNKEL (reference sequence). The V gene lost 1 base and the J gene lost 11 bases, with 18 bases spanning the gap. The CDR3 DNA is TGTGCCAGCAGCCAAGGACCTGGACACTTTACGGCCCAGCATTTT. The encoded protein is CASSQGPGHFTAQHF.

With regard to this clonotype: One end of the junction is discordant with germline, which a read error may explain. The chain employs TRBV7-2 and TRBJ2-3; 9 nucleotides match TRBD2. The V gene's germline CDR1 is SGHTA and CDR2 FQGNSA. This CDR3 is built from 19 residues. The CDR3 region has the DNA TGCGCCAGCAGCTTAGCGCCTAGCCAGAAAGCGGGAGGTGAGGATACGCAGTATTTT. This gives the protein CASSLAPSQKAGGEDTQYF.

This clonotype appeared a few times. This chain's CDR3 is CASSLTPGGPDTQYF. CDR3 nucleotide sequence: TGTGCCAGCAGCCTGACCCCGGGTGGCCCAGATACGCAGTATTTT. The V call is TRBV7-2, the J call TRBJ2-3, with unresolved D. Germline assignment: CDR1 SGHTA and CDR2 FQGNSA. The V and J ends lost 5 bases and 4 bases respectively, with 16 bases between them. The CDR3 consists of 15 residues.